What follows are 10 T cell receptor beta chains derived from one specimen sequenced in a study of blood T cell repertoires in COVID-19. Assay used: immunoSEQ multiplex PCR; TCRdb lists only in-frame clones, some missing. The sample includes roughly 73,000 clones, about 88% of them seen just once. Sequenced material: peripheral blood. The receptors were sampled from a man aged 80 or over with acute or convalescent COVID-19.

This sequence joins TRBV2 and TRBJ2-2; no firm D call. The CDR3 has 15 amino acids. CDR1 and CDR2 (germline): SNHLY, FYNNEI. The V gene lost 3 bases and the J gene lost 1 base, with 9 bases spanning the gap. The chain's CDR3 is CASSERRRNTGELFF. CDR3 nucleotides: TGTGCCAGCAGTGAGCGACGGAGGAACACCGGGGAGCTGTTTTTT.

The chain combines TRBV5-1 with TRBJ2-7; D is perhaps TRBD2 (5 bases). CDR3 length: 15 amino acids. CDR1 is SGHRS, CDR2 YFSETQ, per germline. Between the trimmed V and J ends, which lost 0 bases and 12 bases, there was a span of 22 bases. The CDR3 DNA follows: TGCGCCAGCAGCTTGGGTGGGTCAGAGGGAAAAATCCTGTACTTC. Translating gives CASSLGGSEGKILYF.

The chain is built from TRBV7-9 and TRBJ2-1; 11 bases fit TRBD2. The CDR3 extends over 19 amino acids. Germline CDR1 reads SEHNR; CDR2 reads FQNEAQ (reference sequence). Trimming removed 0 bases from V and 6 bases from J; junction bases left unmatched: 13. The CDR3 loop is CASSLARLAGPLGGNEQFF. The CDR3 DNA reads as TGTGCCAGCAGCTTAGCGAGACTAGCGGGACCCCTCGGGGGCAATGAGCAGTTCTTC.

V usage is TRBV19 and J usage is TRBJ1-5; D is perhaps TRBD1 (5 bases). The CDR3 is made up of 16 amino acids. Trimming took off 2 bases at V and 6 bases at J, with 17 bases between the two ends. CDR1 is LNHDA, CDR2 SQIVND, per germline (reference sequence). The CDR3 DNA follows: TGTGCCAGTAGTATAATAGCGGAGACAGTCAGTCAGCCCCAGCATTTT. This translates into CASSIIAETVSQPQHF.

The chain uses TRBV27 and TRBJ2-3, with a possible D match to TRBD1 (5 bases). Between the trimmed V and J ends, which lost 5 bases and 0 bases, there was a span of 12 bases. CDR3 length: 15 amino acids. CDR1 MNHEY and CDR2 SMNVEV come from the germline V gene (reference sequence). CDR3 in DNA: TGTGCCAGCAGTCCCAGGGTTATCAGCACAGATACGCAGTATTTT. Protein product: CASSPRVISTDTQYF.

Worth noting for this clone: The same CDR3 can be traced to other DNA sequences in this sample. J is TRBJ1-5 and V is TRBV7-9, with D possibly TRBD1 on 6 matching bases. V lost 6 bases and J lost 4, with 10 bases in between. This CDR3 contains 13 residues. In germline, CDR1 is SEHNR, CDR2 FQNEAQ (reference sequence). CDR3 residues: CASSRTENQPQHF. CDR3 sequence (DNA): TGTGCCAGCAGTCGGACAGAAAATCAGCCCCAGCATTTT.

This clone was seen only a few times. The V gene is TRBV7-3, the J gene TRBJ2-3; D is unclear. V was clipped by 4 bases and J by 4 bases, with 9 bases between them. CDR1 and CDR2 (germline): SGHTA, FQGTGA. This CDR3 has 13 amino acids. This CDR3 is CASSSFSPDTQYF. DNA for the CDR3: TGTGCCAGCAGCTCGTTTAGTCCAGATACGCAGTATTTT.

This CDR3 reads CASSLGTEATNEKLFF. The CDR3, as DNA: TGTGCCAGCAGCCTGGGGACAGAAGCAACTAATGAAAAACTGTTTTTT. This chain connects TRBV5-5 to TRBJ1-4, with 7 bases identical to TRBD1. V lost 4 bases, J lost 0 bases, and 6 bases stayed unmatched. This CDR3 is 16 amino acids long. Germline V gene sequence: CDR1 SGHKS, CDR2 YYEKEE (reference sequence).

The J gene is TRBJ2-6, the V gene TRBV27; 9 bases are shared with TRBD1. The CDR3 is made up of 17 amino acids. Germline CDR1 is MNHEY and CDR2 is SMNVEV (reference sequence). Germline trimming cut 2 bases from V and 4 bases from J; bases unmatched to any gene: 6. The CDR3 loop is CASSLTGQGVGANVLTF. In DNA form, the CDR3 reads TGTGCCAGCAGTTTAACGGGACAGGGAGTCGGGGCCAACGTCCTGACTTTC.

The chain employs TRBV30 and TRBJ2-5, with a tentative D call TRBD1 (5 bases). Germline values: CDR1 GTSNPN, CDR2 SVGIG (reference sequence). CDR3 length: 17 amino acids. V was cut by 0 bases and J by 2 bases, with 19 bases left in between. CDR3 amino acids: CAWSVRLTGPWQETQYF. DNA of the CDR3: TGTGCCTGGAGTGTACGATTAACAGGTCCTTGGCAAGAGACCCAGTACTTC.